This T cell receptor (beta chain) was captured by sequencing in a study of control samples from healthy donors and cancer patients (dated by TCRdb to the early 2020s). Libraries came from the immunoSEQ multiplex PCR assay. TCRdb holds this immuneACCESS table with in-frame rearrangements only. Some clones are missing; in checked studies, unresolved V genes explain under half, and the rest has no known cause. The sample table holds some 130,000 clones, of which about 93% were seen once. Clones ranked in the top ten supply roughly 1.7% of the sample. Remarks on this clone: It has no known antigen specificity. Base qualities were left out, and no much larger clone turns up one base away. Other DNA sequences within the sample encode an identical CDR3.

At the junction V is shortened by 0 bases and J by 1 base, with 6 bases in between. The CDR3 covers 14 residues, taking in both the cysteine and the phenylalanine. Only the CDR3 part of the read is kept: 42 bases, read in frame from the first base. CDR1 and CDR2, looked up from the germline V gene, are MNHEY and SVGAGI. Source material: PBMCs. The sequence joins TRBV6-5 to TRBJ1-1, with no reliable assignment of the D segment. This TCR was recovered from a man in his forties or fifties with head and neck cancer. The sequenced DNA is TGTGCCAGCAGTTACTCGAGGCAGAACACTGAAGCTTTCTTT. The encoded protein is CASSYSRQNTEAFF.